The clone carrying this T cell receptor beta chain was seen many times. This specimen belongs to a study of T cells after yellow fever vaccination. Germline CDR1 and CDR2: SGHVS and FQNEAQ. V was trimmed by 3 bases and J by 5 bases, leaving 13 bases between them. The CDR3 runs 14 residues. One entry per CDR3 protein results from TCRdb running MiXCR on the 5' RACE reads. The sample carries 90,000 to 150,000 distinct CDR3 sequences, 7.2% recorded once. This chain links TRBV7-8 with TRBJ2-5; D call uncertain. The starting material was CD4+ T cells sorted from PBMCs, obtained roughly 45 days after the first yellow fever vaccination. The clonotype comes from a young man who received the YFV17D yellow fever vaccine. In nucleotides, the CDR3 is TGTGCCAGCAGCTTCAGGCCCTACGAGGAGACCCAGTACTTC. Translated: CASSFRPYEETQYF.